This TCR beta chain emerged from a study of cytomegalovirus exposure and HLA in healthy donors (dated by TCRdb to 2015 to 2018). In terms of the full investigation: An earlier analysis of some 550 of the donors reported 250 to 300 Gb of sequence data and approximately 110 million unique TCR beta sequences from 150 million to 200 million T cells. An early release that covered several hundred HLA-typed donors contained 250 to 350 gigabases of sequencing data and around 80 million unique TCR sequences. Of the 300 to 400 genotyped donors, 65% to 90% fell in the genetic ancestry cluster associated with self-reported Caucasian donors. The aim of the study was to test whether cataloging public T cell receptors could identify signatures of past pathogen exposure. The study profiled the T cell repertoires of hundreds of subjects by immunosequencing and related them to cytomegalovirus serostatus. Along with the approximately 650-subject first cohort, a separate validation cohort of approximately 110 different subjects was used. High-throughput TCR immunosequencing, statistical association of individual TCRs with disease status, and machine learning were combined to predict cytomegalovirus infection status. In a later analysis, previously published TCR beta repertoires from more than 500 donors were re-analyzed and high-resolution HLA genotyping was added so that TCR occurrence patterns could be studied. The later analysis used no new phenotypic data to find candidate immune exposures, relying instead on TCR beta sequences and their occurrence across donors. In an earlier analysis of 587 of the donors, high-throughput TCR beta sequencing was used to judge whether each TCR beta V gene segment behaved as functional or pseudogenic. Donor age, sex, ethnicity and CMV serostatus were collected together with the repertoire data. Genome-wide SNP genotypes for about three fifths of the roughly 670 donors were used in a later genetic analysis, which treated that subset as a discovery cohort. Every repertoire in the discovery cohort had been generated on one and the same sequencing platform. Class I and class II HLA loci were covered by the typing at four-digit resolution. The number of donors typed differed by locus, with 629-630 for A, B, C, DRB1 and DQB1, roughly 520 for DQA1, under 610 for DPA1, and over 400 for DPB1. Roughly 5 DR-DQ haplotypes were handled as single units for association and clustering, since linkage in the cohort was strong. Among 350 to 400 genotyped donors of the cohort, an average of around 240,000 unique TCR beta nucleotide sequences were sequenced per donor, approximately 20% of them non-productive. Paper-wide results and their limitations: Some IMGT-functional V segments, including TRBV6-2 and TRBV6-3, could not be told apart with the 87-base-pair reads, so those segments were excluded. Broadly in line with IMGT annotations, most TCR beta V segments showed up in productive rearrangements about 87% or about 30% of the time in an earlier analysis of 587 of the donors. A later analysis found that TCR association rates varied across HLA loci, with DRB1 alleles showing the most associated TCRs and HLA-C alleles the fewest. The only immune exposure information available for the cohort was CMV serostatus. In a later analysis, most CMV-associated TCR beta chains were found to appear HLA-restricted, with HLA associations seemingly driven largely by CMV exposure. Sequencing depth was assumed to be roughly uniform across donors in the presence/absence analyses, though that assumption may not hold. The cohort was sequenced for TCR beta chains only, and without alpha or paired-chain data the features that could be detected were limited. A later genetic analysis reported fewer N-insertions in productive TCRs among donors in an Asian-associated ancestry cluster than the roughly 700-donor mean. A further reported finding was that TCR beta sequences accurately predicted the HLA-A and HLA-B alleles for most subjects in the first cohort. A later genetic analysis associated a missense DCLRE1C variant with V-gene and J-gene trimming of TCR beta chains, and an independent cohort replicated the association. In a later analysis, HLA-associated TCR beta chains were found to be more clonally expanded and to have lower generation probabilities than equally common non-associated chains. Specific HLA alleles were associated with over 15,000 TCR beta sequences at a false discovery rate of 0.05 in a later analysis. Correlated functional status among segregating V segments might be attributable to linkage disequilibrium, but an unknown experimental factor could not be ruled out. The study gave a list of about 160 TCR beta chains associated with cytomegalovirus. A few of the identified cytomegalovirus-associated TCR beta chains were confirmed in vitro to be specific for cytomegalovirus antigens. It was suggested by the authors that the approach could potentially be generalized to other disease states and immunological phenotypes. Most TCR sequences were observed very rarely across donors, whereas some public TCRs were present in many individuals. Some 16 rarely observed V segments, including chromosome 9 orphons, were excluded from the earlier analysis of some 590 of the donors because counts were too low. Because some donors lacked HLA typing at each locus, the association tests relied only on the typed subset. The classifier was reported to diagnose cytomegalovirus status with high specificity and sensitivity in both the original and validation cohorts. Several of the top co-occurrence clusters appeared to be linked to parvovirus B19, influenza, CMV and Epstein-Barr virus, according to a later analysis. Assigning TCR associations to individual alleles was difficult when HLA alleles, especially DR and DQ, strongly co-occurred. The sequencing pipeline was judged likely to have produced a cluster of highly shared sequence variants as a technical artifact.

CDR1 and CDR2 (LGHNA, YNFKEQ) derive from the germline V gene. From its cysteine to its phenylalanine, the CDR3 spans 18 amino acids. Of the read, only the CDR3 DNA is kept; its 54 bases are in frame from base 1. Germline trimming: 3 bases from V, 6 bases from J; junction bases outside gene matches: 13. As to this clone: The antigen it recognizes is unknown. The input lacks base qualities; no much larger clone sits a single base away.

To prepare the library, the immunoSEQ multiplex PCR assay was applied. For the multiplex PCR, a mixture combining 60 forward primers for TCR Vbeta segments and 13 reverse primers for TCR Jbeta segments was used. Amplification of the CDR3 region of rearranged TCR beta genes was performed with a multiplex PCR assay on genomic DNA. Amplified TCR beta libraries were sequenced as 87-base-pair reads on the Illumina HiSeq System. Per the authors' processing: In a later analysis, tens of millions of unique TCR beta chains were counted across the roughly 610 repertoires, and around 10 million of these chains were shared by at least two donors. Raw reads were error-corrected and collapsed into unique sequences by a nearest-neighbor algorithm in which closely related sequences were merged to remove PCR and sequencing errors. CDR3 sequences were aligned to IMGT reference sequences to assign V, D and J gene segments. For a sequence to be retained, a match of at least six nucleotides was required to both a V gene segment and a J gene segment. Rearrangements were classified as productive when the CDR3 lacked stop codons and remained in frame with V and J, and all other rearrangements were classified as non-productive. Following IMGT convention, CDR3 was defined as the stretch from the second conserved V-encoded cysteine to the conserved J-encoded phenylalanine. Sequences without an unambiguous match to a single V gene segment were excluded from the earlier analysis of about 600 of the donors. An earlier analysis of several hundred of the donors classified V segments as functional when productive rearrangements were above 56.7% and as segregating when the standard deviation between donors was above 5%. A statistical classification framework was developed to diagnose cytomegalovirus status using the catalog of TCR beta chain sequences. A later analysis assigned V and J genes by comparing TCR nucleotide sequences with IMGT/GENE-DB human TR gene sequences. Using the TCRdist pipeline, a later analysis assigned CDR3 sequences along with most-parsimonious VDJ recombination scenarios. In a later analysis, every TCR beta chain was defined by the combination of its CDR3 amino acid sequence and its V-gene family, and reads without a unique V-gene family were dropped. In a later analysis, approximately 640 highly shared, low-generation-probability nucleotide sequences were removed to address suspected cross-contamination and a sequencing artifact. In a later analysis, a clonal expansion index was calculated for each public chain from normalized within-repertoire ranks of inferred template counts. Generation probabilities in a later analysis came from a VDJ recombination model fitted to out-of-frame rearrangements, and those results were checked against IGoR. In a later analysis, hypergeometric tests were used to score TCR-TCR, TCR-HLA and TCR-CMV co-occurrence, with a repertoire-size bias correction applied to TCR pairs. To estimate false discovery rates, a later analysis permuted the HLA or CMV assignments 20 times. In a later analysis, co-occurring TCRs were grouped using DBSCAN, and TCRdist sequence similarity was added for clustering within HLA-allele-positive subsets. Repertoires with fewer than 30,000 or more than 120,000 public chains, plus five repertoires with anomalous nucleotide sharing, were excluded from co-occurrence clustering. Entries here come from immuneACCESS through TCRdb and include only in-frame sequences with V and J called. Some clones fail to appear in such tables; in the studies checked, an unresolved V gene covers under half of the shortfall, and the cause of the remainder is unknown. The V and J calls and clone size come from that table; D and trimming were worked out from the DNA. The sample contains about 42,000 clones, 50% of them found a single time. The leading ten clones occupy around 10% of the sample.

In total, approximately 700 healthy bone marrow donors made up the cohort. All cohort members were sampled while nominally healthy, although unrecorded immune exposures were likely present. CMV serostatus was positive for more than 250 and negative for about half of the roughly 670 cohort members, and was not recorded for this donor. Each donor provided a peripheral blood sample, and peripheral blood mononuclear cells were used for TCR beta sequencing. The Qiagen DNeasy Blood Extraction Kit was used to extract genomic DNA from the blood cell samples. The receptor comes from a human donor in good health. The chain is assembled from TRBV4-2 and TRBJ2-5; the central 13 bases match TRBD2. Sequences were obtained from PBMCs. The CDR3 region: CASSHLGTSGVERKTQYF. The DNA sequence is given as TGTGCCAGCAGCCATCTAGGGACTAGCGGGGTGGAGAGGAAGACCCAGTACTTC.